This record covers a single T cell receptor beta chain. Its target is not known. This record comes from a study of cytomegalovirus exposure and HLA in healthy donors. General observations from the study: Association with HLA alleles at 0.05 false discovery rate was found for 17,000 or so TCR beta sequences in a later analysis. Later analysis demonstrated an association between a missense DCLRE1C variant and TCR beta V- and J-gene trimming.

This CDR3 comprises 16 residues. V trimming: 0 bases; J trimming: 5 bases; junction bases outside the gene matches: 6. Germline loops: CDR1 MGHRA, CDR2 YSYEKL. PCR employed 60 Vbeta and 13 Jbeta primers. Original handling: A later analysis counted approximately 80 million unique TCR beta chains, 9.5 million to 12 million shared. Method: immunoSEQ multiplex PCR; TCRdb's copy keeps in-frame clones and lacks some. The V and J calls and clone size are taken from that table; D and trimming were inferred from the DNA. Here the sample spans 150,000 to 200,000 clones, approximately 84% being singletons. Sequencing used PBMCs. The clonotype was recovered from a girl aged 5-17 years in good health and CMV-seropositive. The chain combines TRBV4-1 with TRBJ2-3; 9 nucleotides agree with TRBD2. CDR3 nucleotides: TGCGCCAGCAGCCAAGAAGCGGGGGGCGGGGGAGATACGCAGTATTTT. This sequence encodes CASSQEAGGGGDTQYF.